A single T cell receptor (beta chain) is shown here with its context. The antigen remains undetermined. The data stem from a study of cytomegalovirus exposure and HLA in healthy donors. V lost 1 base and J lost 6; bases outside the gene matches: 6. Germline CDR1 SGHAT, CDR2 FQNNGV. The CDR3 length is 16 residues. Study-wide findings and caveats: It was in a later analysis that TCR association rates were seen to vary by HLA locus, highest for DRB1 and lowest for HLA-C. In an earlier analysis, productive rearrangement rates for most beta V segments clustered near 87% or 30%.

Both 60 Vbeta primers and 13 Jbeta primers went into the PCR. Clones were sequenced by immunoSEQ multiplex PCR, and TCRdb holds only the in-frame ones, with some missing. Of 150,000 to 200,000 clones in the sample, roughly four fifths are singletons; the top ten hold less than 5%. The J gene is TRBJ1-4, the V gene TRBV11-2; 9 bases fit TRBD1. This sequence originates from a man aged 45-65 years in good health and CMV-seropositive. Source material: PBMCs. The DNA of the CDR3 is TGTGCCAGCAGCTTAGGCGCACAGGGGGCCTATGAAAAACTGTTTTTT. Its translation is CASSLGAQGAYEKLFF.